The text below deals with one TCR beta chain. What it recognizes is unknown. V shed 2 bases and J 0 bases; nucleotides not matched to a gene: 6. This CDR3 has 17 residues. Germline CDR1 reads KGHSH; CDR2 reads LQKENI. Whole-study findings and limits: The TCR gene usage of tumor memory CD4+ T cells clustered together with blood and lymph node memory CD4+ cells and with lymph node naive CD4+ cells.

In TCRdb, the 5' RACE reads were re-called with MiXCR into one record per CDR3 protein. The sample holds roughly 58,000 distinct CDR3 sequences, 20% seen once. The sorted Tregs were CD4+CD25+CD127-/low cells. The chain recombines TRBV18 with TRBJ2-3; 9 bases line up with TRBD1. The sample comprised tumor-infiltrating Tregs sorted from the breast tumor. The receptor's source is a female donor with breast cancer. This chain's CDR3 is CASSPRGQGSSTDTQYF. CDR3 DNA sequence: TGTGCCAGCTCACCAAGAGGACAGGGGTCTAGCACAGATACGCAGTATTTT.